This T cell receptor (beta chain) is drawn from a study of early T cells in non-severe SARS-CoV-2 infection. A single record per CDR3 protein comes from TCRdb applying MiXCR to the 5' RACE reads. The sample shows over 95,000 distinct CDR3 sequences, approximately 15% of them seen only once. In its sample, this clonotype was seen many times. The CDR3 runs 14 residues. Trimming took 7 bases from V and 1 from J, leaving 15 bases between them. CDR1 is SGHRS, CDR2 YFSETQ, per germline. The chain uses TRBV5-1 and TRBJ2-7; D ambiguous. This sequence was found in an adult who was a healthcare worker with PCR-confirmed SARS-CoV-2 infection or an uninfected control (not recorded which). Material for sequencing was whole blood. This CDR3 reads CASRNGSWSYEQYF. In nucleotides, the CDR3 is TGCGCCAGCCGTAATGGGTCGTGGTCCTACGAGCAGTACTTC.